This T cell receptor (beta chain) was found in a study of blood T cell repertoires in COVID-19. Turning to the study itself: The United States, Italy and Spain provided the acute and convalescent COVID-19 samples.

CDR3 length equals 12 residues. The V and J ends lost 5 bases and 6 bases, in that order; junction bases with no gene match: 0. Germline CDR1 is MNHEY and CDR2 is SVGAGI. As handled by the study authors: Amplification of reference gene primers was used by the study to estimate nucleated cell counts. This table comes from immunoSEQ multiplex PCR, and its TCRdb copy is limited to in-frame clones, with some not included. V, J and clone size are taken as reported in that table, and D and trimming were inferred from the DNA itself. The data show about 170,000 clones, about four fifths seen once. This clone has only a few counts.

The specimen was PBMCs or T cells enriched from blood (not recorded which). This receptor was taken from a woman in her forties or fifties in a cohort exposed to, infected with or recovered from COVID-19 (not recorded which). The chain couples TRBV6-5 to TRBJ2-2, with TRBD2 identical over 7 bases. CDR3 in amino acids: CASSRGAGELFF. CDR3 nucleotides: TGTGCCAGCAGTCGGGGGGCCGGGGAGCTGTTTTTT.